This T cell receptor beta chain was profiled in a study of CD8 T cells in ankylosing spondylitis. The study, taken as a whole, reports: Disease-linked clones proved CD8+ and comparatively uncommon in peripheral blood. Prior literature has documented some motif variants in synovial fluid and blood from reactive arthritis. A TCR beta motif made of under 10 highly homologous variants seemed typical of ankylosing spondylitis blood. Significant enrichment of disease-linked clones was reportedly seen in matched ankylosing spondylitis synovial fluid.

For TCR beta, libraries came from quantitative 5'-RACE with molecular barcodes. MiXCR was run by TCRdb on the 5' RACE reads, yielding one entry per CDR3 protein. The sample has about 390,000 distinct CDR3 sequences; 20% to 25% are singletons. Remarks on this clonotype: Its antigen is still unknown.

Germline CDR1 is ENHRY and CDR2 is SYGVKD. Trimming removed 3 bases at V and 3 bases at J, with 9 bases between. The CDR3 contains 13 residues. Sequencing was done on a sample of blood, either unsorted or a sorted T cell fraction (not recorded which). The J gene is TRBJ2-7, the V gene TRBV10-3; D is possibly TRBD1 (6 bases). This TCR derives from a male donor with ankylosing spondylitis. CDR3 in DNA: TGTGCCATCAGTGACACAGGGTTCTACGAGCAGTACTTC. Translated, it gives CAISDTGFYEQYF.